Reported below is one T cell receptor beta chain. No antigen is known for it. Trimming removed 3 bases at V and 3 bases at J, with 15 bases between. The CDR3 totals 15 residues. Germline V lookup: CDR1 MNHEY, CDR2 SMNVEV (reference sequence). The sample originates from a study of T cell repertoires in cytomegalovirus infection. TCRdb used MiXCR to reprocess the reads, holding one entry per CDR3 protein. The table includes approximately 110,000 distinct CDR3 sequences, 30% to 35% detected once. The sequenced sample was CD8+ T cells from cultured PBMCs, obtained from culture after CMV antigen stimulation. This clonotype was sampled from a human donor in good health (CMV status not recorded). Some clones in this sample may be carry-over from other donors' samples. The rearrangement joins TRBV27 to TRBJ2-7, with TRBD2 as a possible D gene (6 bases). The CDR3 bases are TGTGCCAGCAGTTTTCGAGGCGGGGAGAACTACGAGCAGTACTTC. It encodes CASSFRGGENYEQYF.